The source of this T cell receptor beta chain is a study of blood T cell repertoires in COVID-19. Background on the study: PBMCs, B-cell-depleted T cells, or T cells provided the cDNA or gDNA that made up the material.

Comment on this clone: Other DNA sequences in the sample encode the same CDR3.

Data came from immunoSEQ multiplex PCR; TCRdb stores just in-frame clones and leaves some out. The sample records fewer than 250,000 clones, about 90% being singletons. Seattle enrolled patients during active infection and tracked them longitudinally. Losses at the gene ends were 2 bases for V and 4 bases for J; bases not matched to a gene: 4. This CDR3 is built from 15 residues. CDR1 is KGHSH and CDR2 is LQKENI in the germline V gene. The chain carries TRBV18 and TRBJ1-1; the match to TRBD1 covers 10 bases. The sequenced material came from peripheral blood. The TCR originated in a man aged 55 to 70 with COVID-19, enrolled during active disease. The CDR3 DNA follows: TGTGCCAGCTCACCATTAGGGACAGGGGTCACTGAAGCTTTCTTT. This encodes CASSPLGTGVTEAFF. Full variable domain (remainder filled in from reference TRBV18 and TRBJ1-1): NAGVMQNPRHLVRRRGQEARLRCSPMKGHSHVYWYRQLPEEGLKFMVYLQKENIIDESGMPKERFSAEFPKEGPSILRIQQVVRGDSAAYFCASSPLGTGVTEAFFGQGTRLTVV.